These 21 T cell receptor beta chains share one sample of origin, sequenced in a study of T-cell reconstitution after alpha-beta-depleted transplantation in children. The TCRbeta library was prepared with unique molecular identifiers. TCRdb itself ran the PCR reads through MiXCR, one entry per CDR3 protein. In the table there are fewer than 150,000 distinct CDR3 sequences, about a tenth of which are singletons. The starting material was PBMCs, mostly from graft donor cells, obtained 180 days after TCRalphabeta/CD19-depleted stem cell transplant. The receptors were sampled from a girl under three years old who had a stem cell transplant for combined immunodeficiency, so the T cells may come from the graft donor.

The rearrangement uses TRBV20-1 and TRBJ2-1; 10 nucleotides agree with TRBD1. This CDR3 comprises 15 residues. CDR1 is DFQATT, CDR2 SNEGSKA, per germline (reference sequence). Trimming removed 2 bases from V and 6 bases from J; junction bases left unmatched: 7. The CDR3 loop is CSARSGTGAFNEQFF. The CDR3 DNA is TGCAGTGCTAGATCCGGGACAGGGGCGTTCAATGAGCAGTTCTTC.

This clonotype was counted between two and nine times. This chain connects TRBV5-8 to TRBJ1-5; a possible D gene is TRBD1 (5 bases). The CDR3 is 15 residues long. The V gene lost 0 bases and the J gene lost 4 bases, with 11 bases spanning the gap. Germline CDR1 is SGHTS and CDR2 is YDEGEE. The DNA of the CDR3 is TGTGCCAGCAGCTTGGCGGGCCAGGGTAATCAGCCCCAGCATTTT. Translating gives CASSLAGQGNQPQHF.

The DNA for the CDR3 is TGTGCCAGCAGTTGGGGACGGAAGAACACCGGGGAGCTGTTTTTT. The encoded protein is CASSWGRKNTGELFF. The chain recombines TRBV6-5 with TRBJ2-2, with D possibly called TRBD1 or TRBD2 (5 bases each). V lost 4 bases and J 1 base, leaving 10 bases between the germline ends. Per germline, CDR1 MNHEY and CDR2 SVGAGI. CDR3 length equals 15 residues.

DNA of the CDR3: TGTGCCAGCAGTTACTTTGGACTAGCGGGAGGAAATGAGCAGTTCTTC. Translation: CASSYFGLAGGNEQFF. V gene TRBV6-2 or TRBV6-3 combines with J gene TRBJ2-1, with 14 bases that match TRBD2. Looked up from germline, CDR1 is MNHEY and CDR2 is SVGEGT. The CDR3 has 16 amino acids. J gave up 7 bases and V 1 base, and 3 bases lay outside the gene matches.

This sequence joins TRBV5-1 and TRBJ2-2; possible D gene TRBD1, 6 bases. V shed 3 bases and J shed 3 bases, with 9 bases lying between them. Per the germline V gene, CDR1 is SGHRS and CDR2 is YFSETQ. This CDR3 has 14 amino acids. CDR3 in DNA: TGCGCCAGCAGCTACGGACAGTACACCGGGGAGCTGTTTTTT. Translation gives CASSYGQYTGELFF.

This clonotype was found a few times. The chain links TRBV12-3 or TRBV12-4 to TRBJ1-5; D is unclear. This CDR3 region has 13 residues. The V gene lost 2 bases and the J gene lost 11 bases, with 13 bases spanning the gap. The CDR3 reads CASSLSKSSAQHF. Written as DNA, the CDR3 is TGTGCCAGCAGTTTATCCAAATCGTCGGCCCAGCATTTT.

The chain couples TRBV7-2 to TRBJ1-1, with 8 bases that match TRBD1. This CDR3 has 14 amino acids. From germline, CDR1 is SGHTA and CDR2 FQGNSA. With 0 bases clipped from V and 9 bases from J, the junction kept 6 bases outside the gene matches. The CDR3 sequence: CASSLARQGLQAFF. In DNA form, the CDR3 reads TGTGCCAGCAGCTTAGCCCGACAGGGGCTCCAAGCTTTCTTT.

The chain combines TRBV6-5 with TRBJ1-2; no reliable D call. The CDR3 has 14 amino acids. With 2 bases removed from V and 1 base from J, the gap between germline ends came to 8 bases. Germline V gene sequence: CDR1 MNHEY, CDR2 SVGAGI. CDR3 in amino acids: CASSYEGGNYGYTF. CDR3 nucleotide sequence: TGTGCCAGCAGTTACGAGGGAGGTAACTATGGCTACACCTTC.

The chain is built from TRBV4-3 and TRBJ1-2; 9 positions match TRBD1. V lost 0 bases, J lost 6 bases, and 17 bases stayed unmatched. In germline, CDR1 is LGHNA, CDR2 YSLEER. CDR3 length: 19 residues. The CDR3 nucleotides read TGCGCCAGCAGCCAAGAGTATTGGGACAGGGAGAGGGACGCGGATGGCTACACCTTC. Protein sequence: CASSQEYWDRERDADGYTF.

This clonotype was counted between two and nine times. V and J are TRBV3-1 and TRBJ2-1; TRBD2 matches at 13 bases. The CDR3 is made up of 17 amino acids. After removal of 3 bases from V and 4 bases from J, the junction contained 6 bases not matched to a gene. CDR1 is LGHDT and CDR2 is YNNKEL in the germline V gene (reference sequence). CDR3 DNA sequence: TGTGCCAGCAGCCAGGGGACTAGCGGGGTTAATTACAATGAGCAGTTCTTC. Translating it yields CASSQGTSGVNYNEQFF.

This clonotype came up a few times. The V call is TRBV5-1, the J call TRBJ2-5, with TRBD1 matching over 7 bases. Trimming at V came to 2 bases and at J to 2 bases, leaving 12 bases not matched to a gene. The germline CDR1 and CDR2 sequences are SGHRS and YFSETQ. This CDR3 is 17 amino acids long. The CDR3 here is CASSFRPGQALQETQYF. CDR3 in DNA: TGCGCCAGCAGCTTCAGGCCCGGACAGGCCCTTCAAGAGACCCAGTACTTC.

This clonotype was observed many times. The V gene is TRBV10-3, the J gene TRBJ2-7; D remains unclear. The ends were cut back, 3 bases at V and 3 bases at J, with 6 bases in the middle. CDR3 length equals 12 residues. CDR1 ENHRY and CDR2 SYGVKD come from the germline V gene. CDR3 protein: CAISEQNYEQYF. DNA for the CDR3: TGTGCCATCAGTGAACAGAACTACGAGCAGTACTTC.

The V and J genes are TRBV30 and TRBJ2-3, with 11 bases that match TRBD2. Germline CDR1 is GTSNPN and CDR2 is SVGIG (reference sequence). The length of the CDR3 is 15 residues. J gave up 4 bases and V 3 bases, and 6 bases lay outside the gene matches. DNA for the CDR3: TGTGCCTGGAGCCTACTAGCGGGAGAGGCAGATACGCAGTATTTT. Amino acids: CAWSLLAGEADTQYF.

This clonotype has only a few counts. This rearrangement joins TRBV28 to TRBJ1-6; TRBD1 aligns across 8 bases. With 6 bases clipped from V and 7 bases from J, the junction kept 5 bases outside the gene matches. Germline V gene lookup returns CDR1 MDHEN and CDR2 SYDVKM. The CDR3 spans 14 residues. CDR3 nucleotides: TGTGCCAGCAGAAGGACAGGGAAAAATTCACCCCTCCACTTT. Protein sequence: CASRRTGKNSPLHF.

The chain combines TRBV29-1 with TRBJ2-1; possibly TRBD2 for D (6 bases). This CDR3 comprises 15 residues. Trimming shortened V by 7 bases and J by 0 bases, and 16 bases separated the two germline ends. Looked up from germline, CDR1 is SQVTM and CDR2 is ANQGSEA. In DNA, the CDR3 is TGCAGCGGGACTACCCCTCCTAGCTCCTACAATGAGCAGTTCTTC. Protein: CSGTTPPSSYNEQFF.

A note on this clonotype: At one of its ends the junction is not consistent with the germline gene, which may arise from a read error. The CDR3 here is CASSLSRASYNDQFF. DNA of the CDR3: TGTGCCAGCAGTTTAAGTAGGGCCTCCTACAATGACCAGTTCTTC. The V and J genes are TRBV27 and TRBJ2-1, with no clear D. This CDR3 is 15 amino acids long. Germline V lookup: CDR1 MNHEY, CDR2 SMNVEV (reference sequence).

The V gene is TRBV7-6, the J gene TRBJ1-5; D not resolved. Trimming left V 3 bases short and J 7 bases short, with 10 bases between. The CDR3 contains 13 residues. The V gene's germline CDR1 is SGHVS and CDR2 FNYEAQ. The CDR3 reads CASSFGYNQPQHF. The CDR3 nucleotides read TGTGCCAGCAGCTTCGGGTATAACCAGCCCCAGCATTTT.

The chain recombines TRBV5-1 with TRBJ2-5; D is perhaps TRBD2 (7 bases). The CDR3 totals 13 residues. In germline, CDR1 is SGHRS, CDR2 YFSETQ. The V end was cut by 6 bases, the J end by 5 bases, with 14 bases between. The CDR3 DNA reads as TGCGCCAGCAAGGGGGGGAGGCAGGAGACCCAGTACTTC. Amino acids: CASKGGRQETQYF.

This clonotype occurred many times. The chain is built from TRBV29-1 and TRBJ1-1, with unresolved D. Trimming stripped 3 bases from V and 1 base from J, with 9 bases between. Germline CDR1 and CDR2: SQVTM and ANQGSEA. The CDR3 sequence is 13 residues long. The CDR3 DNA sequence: TGCAGCGTTGAGGGCGGAAGGAACACTGAAGCTTTCTTT. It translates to CSVEGGRNTEAFF.

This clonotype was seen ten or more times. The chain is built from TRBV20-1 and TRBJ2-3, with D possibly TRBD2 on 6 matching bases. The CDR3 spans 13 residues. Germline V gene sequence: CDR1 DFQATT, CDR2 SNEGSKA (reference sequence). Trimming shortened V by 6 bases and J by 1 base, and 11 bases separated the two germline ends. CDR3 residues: CSAAPGGTDTQYF. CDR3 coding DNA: TGCAGTGCCGCACCGGGGGGCACAGATACGCAGTATTTT.

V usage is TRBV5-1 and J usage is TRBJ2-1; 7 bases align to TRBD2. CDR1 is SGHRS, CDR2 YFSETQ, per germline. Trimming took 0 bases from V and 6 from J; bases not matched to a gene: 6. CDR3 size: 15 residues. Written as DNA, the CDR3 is TGCGCCAGCAGCTTGGGGGGGGGACGTTCCAATGAGCAGTTCTTC. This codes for CASSLGGGRSNEQFF.